This T cell receptor (beta chain) comes out of a study of response to subunit inactivated influenza vaccine. Whole-study findings and limits: Authors suggested seasonal influenza vaccinations each recruit few new T cells.

CDR3 size: 12 residues. Trimming left V 1 base short and J 7 bases short, with 7 bases between. The germline gives CDR1 SEHNR, CDR2 FQNEAQ (reference sequence). Each CDR3 protein gets one entry after TCRdb re-called the RT-PCR reads with MiXCR. Among roughly 780,000 distinct CDR3 sequences listed, around 20% were seen once. This clonotype was picked up a small number of times. The target antigen is unknown. The chain couples TRBV7-9 to TRBJ1-1; D is ambiguous. This TCR came from a man between 50 and 59 years old who received an inactivated influenza vaccine. The sequences come from PBMCs from blood, collected about 5 days after vaccination. The CDR3 sequence: CASSLVLDEAFF. The CDR3 DNA sequence: TGTGCCAGCAGCTTAGTTTTAGATGAAGCTTTCTTT.